The rows below give T cell receptor beta chains drawn from one sample of a study of blood T cell repertoires in COVID-19. Data came from immunoSEQ multiplex PCR; TCRdb stores just in-frame clones and leaves some out. Of around 300,000 clones in the sample, 90% are singletons; the top ten hold roughly 2.9%. The material sequenced was peripheral blood. These receptors were collected from a woman aged 30 to 39 with COVID-19, enrolled during active disease. Each CDR3 is given with its conserved first and last residue. The order of the fields is D gene, V gene, J gene, clone size, CDR3 protein, CDR3 DNA. The D gene is left open where the match is weak. The size of a clone is reported for some rows only, either as once, few or many, or as a class for expanded clones.

>NA|TRBV21-1|TRBJ2-7|NA
CASSKVASVIYEQYF
TGTGCCAGCAGCAAAGTGGCTAGCGTCATCTACGAGCAGTACTTC
>NA|TRBV27|TRBJ1-6|once
CASSSFQGGNSPLHF
TGTGCCAGCAGTTCTTTCCAGGGAGGGAATTCACCCCTCCACTTT
>TRBD1|TRBV18|TRBJ2-6|NA
CASSPLGGTGANVLTF
TGTGCCAGCTCACCACTAGGGGGCACTGGGGCCAACGTCCTGACTTTC
>TRBD1|TRBV2|TRBJ1-4|NA
CASSGRDRGRYEKLFF
TGTGCCAGCAGTGGGCGGGACAGGGGGCGGTATGAAAAACTGTTTTTT
>NA|TRBV5-1|TRBJ2-6|NA
CASSLEGGVSGANVLTF
TGCGCCAGCAGCTTGGAAGGAGGGGTCTCTGGGGCCAACGTCCTGACTTTC
>TRBD1|TRBV7-9|TRBJ1-1|NA
CASSRTGGASEAFF
TGTGCCAGCAGCCGGACAGGGGGCGCGAGTGAAGCTTTCTTT
>TRBD2|TRBV7-2|TRBJ2-1|NA
CASSLEFGLAVDEQFF
TGTGCCAGCAGCTTAGAGTTTGGACTAGCGGTCGATGAGCAGTTCTTC
>NA|TRBV28|TRBJ1-2|NA
CASSLGSYGYTF
TGTGCCAGCAGTTTAGGCAGCTATGGCTACACCTTC
>TRBD2|TRBV6-5|TRBJ2-7|NA
CASRSSGRVNEQYF
TGTGCCAGCAGGTCTAGCGGGAGGGTGAACGAGCAGTACTTC
>NA|TRBV6-5|TRBJ2-5|NA
CASRTGTPGGTQYF
TGTGCCAGCAGAACAGGGACTCCAGGGGGGACCCAGTACTTC
>NA|TRBV3-1/TRBV3-2|TRBJ2-1|few
CASSQLLSAGLGWGEQFF
TGTGCCAGCAGCCAACTCCTCTCCGCGGGCCTTGGTTGGGGTGAGCAGTTCTTC
>NA|TRBV28|TRBJ1-2|NA
CASSSHGGYGYTF
TGTGCCAGCAGTTCTCACGGGGGTTATGGCTACACCTTC
>NA|TRBV29-1|TRBJ2-2|NA
CSVGRGYTGELFF
TGCAGCGTTGGACGAGGCTACACCGGGGAGCTGTTTTTT
>NA|TRBV11-2|TRBJ1-1|NA
CASSSQGGTEAFF
TGTGCCAGCAGCTCGCAGGGAGGGACTGAAGCTTTCTTT
>NA|TRBV7-9|TRBJ1-4|NA
CASSLKWGANEKLFF
TGTGCCAGCAGCCTCAAATGGGGGGCTAATGAAAAACTGTTTTTT
>TRBD2|TRBV7-2|TRBJ2-1|once
CASRLREASYNEQFF
TGTGCCAGCAGATTGCGGGAGGCCTCCTACAATGAGCAGTTCTTC
>TRBD1|TRBV10-2|TRBJ2-6|NA
CASFQGAGANVLTF
TGCGCCAGTTTTCAGGGGGCTGGGGCCAACGTCCTGACTTTC
>NA|TRBV4-1|TRBJ2-4|NA
CASSQALLSPSNIQYF
TGCGCCAGCAGCCAAGCTCTCCTATCTCCCTCCAACATTCAGTACTTC
>NA|TRBV5-1|TRBJ1-4|few
CASSPTIPTRNEKLFF
TGCGCCAGCAGCCCTACCATCCCTACCCGTAATGAAAAACTGTTTTTT
>NA|TRBV6-5|TRBJ1-2|NA
CASSRDLFNYGYTF
TGTGCCAGCTCTCGGGATTTATTTAACTATGGCTACACCTTC
>TRBD2|TRBV5-1|TRBJ2-2|NA
CASSLALADNTGELFF
TGCGCCAGCAGCTTAGCACTAGCGGACAACACCGGGGAGCTGTTTTTT
>TRBD2|TRBV19|TRBJ2-1|NA
CASSMSGGYNEQFF
TGTGCCAGTAGTATGTCGGGAGGTTACAATGAGCAGTTCTTC
>TRBD1|TRBV5-4|TRBJ1-3|NA
CASSAGQGAGNTIYF
TGTGCCAGCAGCGCAGGACAGGGCGCTGGAAACACCATATATTTT
>TRBD1|TRBV5-4|TRBJ1-4|NA
CASSMGQTNEKLFF
TGTGCCAGCAGCATGGGACAGACTAATGAAAAACTGTTTTTT
>NA|TRBV5-6|TRBJ2-7|NA
CASSFWSGYEQYF
TGTGCCAGCAGCTTTTGGTCCGGGTACGAGCAGTACTTC
>TRBD1|TRBV6-5|TRBJ1-4|NA
CASRNTGDPNEKLFF
TGTGCCAGCAGAAATACAGGGGACCCTAATGAAAAACTGTTTTTT
>NA|TRBV7-2|TRBJ1-2|NA
CASSLLLGANYGYTF
TGTGCCAGCAGCTTACTTCTGGGAGCTAACTATGGCTACACCTTC
>TRBD1|TRBV5-1|TRBJ2-2|NA
CASSQHDRENTGELFF
TGCGCCAGCAGCCAACATGACAGGGAGAACACCGGGGAGCTGTTTTTT
>TRBD1|TRBV7-9|TRBJ1-2|NA
CASSRQGIDGYTF
TGTGCCAGCAGCCGACAGGGGATAGATGGCTACACCTTC
>NA|TRBV19|TRBJ2-1|NA
CASVSTGSYNEQFF
TGTGCCAGTGTCTCCACAGGGTCCTACAATGAGCAGTTCTTC
>NA|TRBV7-9|TRBJ1-1|NA
CASSYGTEAFF
TGTGCCAGCAGCTACGGGACTGAAGCTTTCTTT